This TCR beta chain was identified in a study of T cell changes during pregnancy in multiple sclerosis. Looked up from germline, CDR1 is MDHEN and CDR2 is SYDVKM. V lost 1 base to trimming and J lost 0 bases, with 9 bases between them. This CDR3 is built from 15 residues. Clones were sequenced by immunoSEQ multiplex PCR, and TCRdb holds only the in-frame ones, with some missing. The repertoire holds 12,000 or so clones, with around 86% as singletons. The chain has TRBV28 and TRBJ1-2; D gene uncertain. This TCR was sampled from a female donor in good health, enrolled as a control in a pregnancy study. Sample: CD8+ T cells from peripheral blood mononuclear cells, taken in the second trimester of pregnancy. The chain's CDR3 is CASSLLRGANYGYTF. The CDR3 DNA reads TGTGCCAGCAGTTTATTACGGGGAGCTAACTATGGCTACACCTTC.